Listed below are T cell receptor beta chains from one sample, sequenced in a study of CD8+CD57+ T cells in acquired aplastic anemia. TCRdb processed the reads anew with MiXCR; each CDR3 protein has one entry. Counted here are around 500,000 distinct CDR3 sequences, around 30% occurring once; the ten biggest clones make up under 0.95%. Sequencing was done on a sample of sorted CD4+, CD8+, or CD8+CD57+ T cells (not recorded which) from PBMCs. The origin of the receptors is a human donor with aplastic anemia. Each CDR3 is given with its conserved first and last residue. The order of the fields is D gene, V gene, clone size, J gene, CDR3 DNA, CDR3 protein. The D gene is left open where the match is weak. Some rows have no size entry. The others give once, few or many, or a class for an expanded clone.

D gene: TRBD1
V gene: TRBV15
clone size: many
J gene: TRBJ1-1
CDR3 DNA: TGTGCCACCAGCAGAGGTAGGACAGGGGTATTAAACACTGAAGCTTTCTTT
CDR3 protein: CATSRGRTGVLNTEAFF

D gene: .
V gene: TRBV10-3
clone size: many
J gene: TRBJ2-7
CDR3 DNA: TGTGCCATCAGCAGTCGACAGGCCGCCCCGGGAGACTACGAGCAGTACTTC
CDR3 protein: CAISSRQAAPGDYEQYF

D gene: .
V gene: TRBV20-1
clone size: many
J gene: TRBJ2-3
CDR3 DNA: TGCAGTGCTAGGAACCAACCCCTTAGCACAGATACGCAGTATTTT
CDR3 protein: CSARNQPLSTDTQYF

D gene: .
V gene: TRBV7-8
clone size: many
J gene: TRBJ1-6
CDR3 DNA: TGTGCCAGCAGCGCCGACTTAGGGTCACCCCTCCACTTT
CDR3 protein: CASSADLGSPLHF

D gene: TRBD2
V gene: TRBV20-1
clone size: .
J gene: TRBJ2-3
CDR3 DNA: TGCAGTGCTTCCTTTGCTAGCGGGAGGGCCCACCTCACAGATACGCAGTATTTT
CDR3 protein: CSASFASGRAHLTDTQYF

D gene: TRBD2
V gene: TRBV19
clone size: few
J gene: TRBJ2-5
CDR3 DNA: TGTGCCAGTAGTATGAGAACTAGCGGGGGGGCCGGTGAAGAGACCCAGTACTTC
CDR3 protein: CASSMRTSGGAGEETQYF

D gene: TRBD1
V gene: TRBV7-2
clone size: many
J gene: TRBJ2-7
CDR3 DNA: TGTGCCAGCACATCGACGACAGGGACCTACGAGCAGTACTTC
CDR3 protein: CASTSTTGTYEQYF

D gene: .
V gene: TRBV7-2
clone size: .
J gene: TRBJ2-5
CDR3 DNA: TGTGCCAGCAGAAGTCCGACTAGAGGTCCTGAGACCCAGTACTTC
CDR3 protein: CASRSPTRGPETQYF

D gene: TRBD1
V gene: TRBV24-1
clone size: many
J gene: TRBJ1-3
CDR3 DNA: TGTGCCTATCGCCGAGGGGGCCACTCTGGAAACACCATATATTTT
CDR3 protein: CAYRRGGHSGNTIYF

D gene: .
V gene: TRBV7-9
clone size: many
J gene: TRBJ2-7
CDR3 DNA: TGTGCCAGCAGCTTAGAAGGAGGGGCCCACGAGCAGTACTTC
CDR3 protein: CASSLEGGAHEQYF

D gene: .
V gene: TRBV20-1
clone size: few
J gene: TRBJ2-2
CDR3 DNA: TGCAGTGCTAATCAACTGAACACCGGGGAGCTGTTTTTT
CDR3 protein: CSANQLNTGELFF

D gene: .
V gene: TRBV2
clone size: few
J gene: TRBJ2-3
CDR3 DNA: TGTGCCAGCAACCCACTGGGGAGCACAGATACGCAGTATTTT
CDR3 protein: CASNPLGSTDTQYF

D gene: TRBD1
V gene: TRBV7-3
clone size: many
J gene: TRBJ2-5
CDR3 DNA: TGTGCCAGCAGCCGCGGACAGGGAGAGACCCAGTACTTC
CDR3 protein: CASSRGQGETQYF

D gene: TRBD1
V gene: TRBV5-1
clone size: few
J gene: TRBJ2-7
CDR3 DNA: TGCGCCAGCAGCGTTGGACAGGGTTGGGGCGAGCAGTACTTC
CDR3 protein: CASSVGQGWGEQYF

D gene: .
V gene: TRBV30
clone size: .
J gene: TRBJ1-2
CDR3 DNA: TGTGCCTGGTTCGACAGTTATGGCTACACCTTC
CDR3 protein: CAWFDSYGYTF

D gene: TRBD2
V gene: TRBV20-1
clone size: few
J gene: TRBJ2-3
CDR3 DNA: TGCAGTGCTATCCCCAGGACTAGCGGGGACGATACGCAGTATTTT
CDR3 protein: CSAIPRTSGDDTQYF

D gene: .
V gene: TRBV5-6
clone size: few
J gene: TRBJ2-7
CDR3 DNA: TGTGCCAGCAGCTTTGTGTGGGGGAATGAGCAGTACTTC
CDR3 protein: CASSFVWGNEQYF

D gene: TRBD1
V gene: TRBV20-1
clone size: .
J gene: TRBJ1-1
CDR3 DNA: TGCAGTGCCAAGGTCGACAGGGCGAACACTGAAGCTTTCTTT
CDR3 protein: CSAKVDRANTEAFF

D gene: TRBD1
V gene: TRBV15
clone size: .
J gene: TRBJ2-7
CDR3 DNA: TGTGCCACCAGCAGAGACTCAACAGGGGTTGGCGAGCAGTACTTC
CDR3 protein: CATSRDSTGVGEQYF

D gene: .
V gene: TRBV14
clone size: many
J gene: TRBJ1-6
CDR3 DNA: TGTGCCAGCAGCTCCCGACAGAGCTCCTATAATTCACCCCTCCACTTT
CDR3 protein: CASSSRQSSYNSPLHF

D gene: TRBD1
V gene: TRBV2
clone size: .
J gene: TRBJ1-6
CDR3 DNA: TGTGCCAGCAGTTCGACAGGGCTGAATTCACCCCTCCACTTT
CDR3 protein: CASSSTGLNSPLHF

D gene: .
V gene: TRBV7-9
clone size: few
J gene: TRBJ2-4
CDR3 DNA: TGTGCCAGCAGCTTAGCAGGGGGAAAAATTCAGTACTTC
CDR3 protein: CASSLAGGKIQYF

D gene: .
V gene: TRBV2
clone size: .
J gene: TRBJ1-5
CDR3 DNA: TGTGCCAGCAGTGAGGCGGAAGGAAACAATCAGCCCCAGCATTTT
CDR3 protein: CASSEAEGNNQPQHF

D gene: .
V gene: TRBV29-1
clone size: .
J gene: TRBJ1-2
CDR3 DNA: TGCAGCGTTGACAGGGAAGAGGGTGGCTACACCTTC
CDR3 protein: CSVDREEGGYTF

D gene: TRBD1
V gene: TRBV6-1
clone size: few
J gene: TRBJ2-7
CDR3 DNA: TGTGCCAGCAAAAGAACGGGGACAGCCTACGAGCAGTACTTC
CDR3 protein: CASKRTGTAYEQYF

D gene: .
V gene: TRBV7-2
clone size: .
J gene: TRBJ1-1
CDR3 DNA: TGTGCCAGCAGTTTTGGGCGCCAGAACACTGAAGCTTTCTTT
CDR3 protein: CASSFGRQNTEAFF

D gene: .
V gene: TRBV5-1
clone size: few
J gene: TRBJ1-6
CDR3 DNA: TGCGCCAGCAGCTTGGCCGCGGTCGGGGCTGGGAATTCACCCCTCCACTTT
CDR3 protein: CASSLAAVGAGNSPLHF

D gene: .
V gene: TRBV20-1
clone size: few
J gene: TRBJ2-5
CDR3 DNA: TGCAGTGCTATTAGACAGGTCCCAGAGACCCAGTACTTC
CDR3 protein: CSAIRQVPETQYF

D gene: TRBD1
V gene: TRBV29-1
clone size: few
J gene: TRBJ1-2
CDR3 DNA: TGCAGCGCTCACGATAGGGGGCTTCTGTATGGCTACACCTTC
CDR3 protein: CSAHDRGLLYGYTF

D gene: .
V gene: TRBV20-1
clone size: .
J gene: TRBJ2-1
CDR3 DNA: TGCAGTGCTAGGGGCTCCCTAGGTTGGGATGAGCAGTTCTTC
CDR3 protein: CSARGSLGWDEQFF

D gene: TRBD1
V gene: TRBV15
clone size: .
J gene: TRBJ1-5
CDR3 DNA: TGTGCCACCAGCAGTGTCGCAGGGGGGCTTAGCAATCAGCCCCAGCATTTT
CDR3 protein: CATSSVAGGLSNQPQHF

D gene: TRBD2
V gene: TRBV25-1
clone size: .
J gene: TRBJ2-3
CDR3 DNA: TGTGCCAGCAGTGAATCGAGTTCGTGGGAGGGCCGGGACACGCAGTATTTT
CDR3 protein: CASSESSSWEGRDTQYF

D gene: TRBD1
V gene: TRBV12-3/TRBV12-4
clone size: .
J gene: TRBJ2-3
CDR3 DNA: TGTGCCAGCAGTTGGGACAGGGTTCCAGATACGCAGTATTTT
CDR3 protein: CASSWDRVPDTQYF

D gene: TRBD1
V gene: TRBV20-1
clone size: .
J gene: TRBJ2-5
CDR3 DNA: TGCAGTGCTATCCACGAGGGACAGTTCCAAGAGACCCAGTACTTC
CDR3 protein: CSAIHEGQFQETQYF

D gene: TRBD2
V gene: TRBV20-1
clone size: few
J gene: TRBJ2-5
CDR3 DNA: TGCAGTGCTAGATCTCTAGCGGGGAGACAAGAGACCCAGTACTTC
CDR3 protein: CSARSLAGRQETQYF

D gene: .
V gene: TRBV2
clone size: many
J gene: TRBJ2-3
CDR3 DNA: TGTGCCAGCAGTGAAGTCACAGATACGCAGTATTTT
CDR3 protein: CASSEVTDTQYF

D gene: .
V gene: TRBV11-2
clone size: .
J gene: TRBJ2-4
CDR3 DNA: TGTGCCAGCAGCCTCAGGATTCCAGCCAAAAACATTCAGTACTTC
CDR3 protein: CASSLRIPAKNIQYF

D gene: TRBD2
V gene: TRBV29-1
clone size: many
J gene: TRBJ2-3
CDR3 DNA: TGCAGCGTTAAACCGGGACTAGTCACAGATACGCAGTATTTT
CDR3 protein: CSVKPGLVTDTQYF

D gene: .
V gene: TRBV10-3
clone size: few
J gene: TRBJ1-2
CDR3 DNA: TGTGCCAGCAGTCTTGGACCCGGCCAAATGCTCTATGGCTACACCTTC
CDR3 protein: CASSLGPGQMLYGYTF

D gene: .
V gene: TRBV7-3
clone size: many
J gene: TRBJ2-2
CDR3 DNA: TGTGCCAGCAGCTTAACGGGAGGGAACACCGGGGAGCTGTTTTTT
CDR3 protein: CASSLTGGNTGELFF

D gene: .
V gene: TRBV14
clone size: many
J gene: TRBJ1-2
CDR3 DNA: TGTGCCAGCAGCCACCGGACAGAGGACTATGGCTACACCTTC
CDR3 protein: CASSHRTEDYGYTF